This TCR beta chain appears in the sequencing data of a study of blood T cell repertoires in COVID-19. Study overall: The cDNA or gDNA used as material had been derived from T cells, B-cell-depleted T cells, or PBMCs.

Original methodology: Estimation of nucleated cell counts was performed using reference gene primer amplification. Measured with immunoSEQ multiplex PCR; TCRdb has only the in-frame clones, and not every one. That table is the source of V, J and clone size, and D and trimming were worked out from the DNA. The table has about 160,000 clones, about 88% seen once. This clone was detected only once. Sequences were obtained from peripheral blood. The TCR was taken from a man aged 55-75 years with active or convalescent COVID-19.

CDR3: CASSLLGQAYEKLFF. The CDR3 coding sequence is TGTGCCAGCAGTTTATTAGGTCAGGCTTATGAAAAACTGTTTTTT. This chain uses TRBV27 with TRBJ1-4, with no clear D. The V gene's germline CDR1 is MNHEY and CDR2 SMNVEV (reference sequence). There are 15 residues in the CDR3. V gave up 1 base and J gave up 6 bases, with 12 bases separating them.